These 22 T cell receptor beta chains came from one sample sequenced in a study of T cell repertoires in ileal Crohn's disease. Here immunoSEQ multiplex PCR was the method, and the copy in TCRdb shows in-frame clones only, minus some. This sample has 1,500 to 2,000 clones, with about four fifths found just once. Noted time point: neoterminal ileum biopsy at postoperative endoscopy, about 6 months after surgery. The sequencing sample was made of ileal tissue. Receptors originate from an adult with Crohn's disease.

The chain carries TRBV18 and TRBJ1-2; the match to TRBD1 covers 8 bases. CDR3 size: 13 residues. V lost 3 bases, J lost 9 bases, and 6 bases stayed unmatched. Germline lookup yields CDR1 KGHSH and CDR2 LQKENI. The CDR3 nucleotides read TGTGCCAGCTCACCCTCCCGGGACAGGCGCTACACCTTC. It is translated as CASSPSRDRRYTF.

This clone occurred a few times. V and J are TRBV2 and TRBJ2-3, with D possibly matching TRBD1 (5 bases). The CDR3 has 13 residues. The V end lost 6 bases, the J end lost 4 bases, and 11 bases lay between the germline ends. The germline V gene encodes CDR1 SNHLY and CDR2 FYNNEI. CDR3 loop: CASRGSRADTQYF. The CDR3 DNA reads TGTGCCAGCAGAGGTAGCAGGGCAGATACGCAGTATTTT.

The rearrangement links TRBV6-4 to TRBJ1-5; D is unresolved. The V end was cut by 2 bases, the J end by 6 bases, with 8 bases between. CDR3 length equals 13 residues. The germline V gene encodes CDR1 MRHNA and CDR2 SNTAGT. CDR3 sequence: CASSDLAGQPQHF. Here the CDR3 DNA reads TGTGCCAGCAGTGACCTGGCGGGTCAGCCCCAGCATTTT.

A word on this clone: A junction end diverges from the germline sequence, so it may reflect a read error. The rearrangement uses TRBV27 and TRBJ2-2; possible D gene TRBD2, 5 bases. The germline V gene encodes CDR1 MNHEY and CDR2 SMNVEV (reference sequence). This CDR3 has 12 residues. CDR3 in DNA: TGTGCCAGCAGTTTAGGGCGCCGGGGAGCTGTTTTT. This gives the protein CASSLGRRGAVF.

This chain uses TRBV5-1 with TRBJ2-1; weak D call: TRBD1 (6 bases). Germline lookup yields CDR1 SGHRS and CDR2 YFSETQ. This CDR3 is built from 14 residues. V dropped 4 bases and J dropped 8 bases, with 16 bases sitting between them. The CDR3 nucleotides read TGCGCCAGCAGCCCGGACAGTGTTATTGATGAGCAGTTCTTC. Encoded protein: CASSPDSVIDEQFF.

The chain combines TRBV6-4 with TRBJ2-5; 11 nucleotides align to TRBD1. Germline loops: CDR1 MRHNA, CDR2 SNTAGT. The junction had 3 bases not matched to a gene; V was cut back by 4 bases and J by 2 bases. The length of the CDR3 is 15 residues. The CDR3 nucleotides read TGTGCCAGCAGTGGGGACAGGGGGGCGCAAGAGACCCAGTACTTC. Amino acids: CASSGDRGAQETQYF.

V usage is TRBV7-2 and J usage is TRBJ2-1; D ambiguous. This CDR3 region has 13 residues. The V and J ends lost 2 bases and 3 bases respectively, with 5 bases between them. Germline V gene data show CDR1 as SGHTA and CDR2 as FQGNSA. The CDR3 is CASSLMSYNEQFF. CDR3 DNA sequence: TGTGCCAGCAGCTTAATGAGCTACAATGAGCAGTTCTTC.

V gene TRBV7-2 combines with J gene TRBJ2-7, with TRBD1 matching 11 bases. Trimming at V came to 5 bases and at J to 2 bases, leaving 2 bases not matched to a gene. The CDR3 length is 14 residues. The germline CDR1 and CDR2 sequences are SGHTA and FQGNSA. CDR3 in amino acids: CASSRGQGAYEQYF. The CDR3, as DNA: TGTGCCAGCAGCCGGGGACAGGGGGCCTACGAGCAGTACTTC.

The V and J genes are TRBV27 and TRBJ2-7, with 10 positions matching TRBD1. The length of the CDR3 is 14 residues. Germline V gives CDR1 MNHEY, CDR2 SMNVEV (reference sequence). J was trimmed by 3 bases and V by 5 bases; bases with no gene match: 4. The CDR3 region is CASSDDRGLYEQYF. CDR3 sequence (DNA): TGTGCCAGCAGTGATGACAGGGGGCTCTACGAGCAGTACTTC.

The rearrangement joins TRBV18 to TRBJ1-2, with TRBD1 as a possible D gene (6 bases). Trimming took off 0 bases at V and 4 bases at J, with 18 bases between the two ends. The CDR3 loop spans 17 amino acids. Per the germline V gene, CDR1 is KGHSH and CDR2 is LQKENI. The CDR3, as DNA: TGTGCCAGCTCACCACCCGAACGGGCTGGGGGCCTCTATGGCTACACCTTC. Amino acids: CASSPPERAGGLYGYTF.

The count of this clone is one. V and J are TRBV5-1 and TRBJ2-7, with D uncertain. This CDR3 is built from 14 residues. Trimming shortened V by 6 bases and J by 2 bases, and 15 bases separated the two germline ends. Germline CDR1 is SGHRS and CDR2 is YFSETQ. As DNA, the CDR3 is TGCGCCAGCAAGTTAGAAGCGAATACCTACGAGCAGTACTTC. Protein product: CASKLEANTYEQYF. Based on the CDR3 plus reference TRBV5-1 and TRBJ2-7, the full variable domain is KAGVTQTPRYLIKTRGQQVTLSCSPISGHRSVSWYQQTPGQGLQFLFEYFSETQRNKGNFPGRFSGRQFSNSRSEMNVSTLELGDSALYLCASKLEANTYEQYFGPGTRLTVT.

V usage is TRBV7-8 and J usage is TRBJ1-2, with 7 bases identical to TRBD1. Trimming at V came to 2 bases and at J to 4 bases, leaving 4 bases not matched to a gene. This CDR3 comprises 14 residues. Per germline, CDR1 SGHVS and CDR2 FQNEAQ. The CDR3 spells CASSLRGRTYGYTF. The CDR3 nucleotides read TGTGCCAGCAGCTTAAGGGGGCGTACCTATGGCTACACCTTC.

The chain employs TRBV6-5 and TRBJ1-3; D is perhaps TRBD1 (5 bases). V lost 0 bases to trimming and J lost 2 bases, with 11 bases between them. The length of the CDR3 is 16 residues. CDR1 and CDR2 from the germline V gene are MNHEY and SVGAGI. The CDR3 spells CASSYSSGYAGNTIYF. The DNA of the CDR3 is TGTGCCAGCAGTTACTCATCAGGGTACGCTGGAAACACCATATATTTT.

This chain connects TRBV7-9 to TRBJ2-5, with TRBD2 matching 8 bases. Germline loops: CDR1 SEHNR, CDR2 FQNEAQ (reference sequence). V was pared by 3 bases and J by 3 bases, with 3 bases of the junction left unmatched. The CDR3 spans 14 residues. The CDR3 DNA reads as TGTGCCAGCAGCTTGGGACTAGAAAAAGAGACCCAGTACTTC. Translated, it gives CASSLGLEKETQYF.

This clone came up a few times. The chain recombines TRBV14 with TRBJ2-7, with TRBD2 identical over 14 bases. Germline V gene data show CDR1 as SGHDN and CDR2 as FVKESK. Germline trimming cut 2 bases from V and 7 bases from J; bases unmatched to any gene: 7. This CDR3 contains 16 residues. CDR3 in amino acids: CASSQRTSGGLVEQYF. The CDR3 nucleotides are TGTGCCAGCAGCCAACGGACTAGCGGGGGGCTAGTAGAGCAGTACTTC.

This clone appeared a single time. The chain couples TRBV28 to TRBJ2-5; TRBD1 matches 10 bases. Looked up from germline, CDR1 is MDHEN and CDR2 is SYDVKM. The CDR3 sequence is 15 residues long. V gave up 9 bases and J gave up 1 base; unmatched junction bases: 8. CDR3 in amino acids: CASRTGGLVQETQYF. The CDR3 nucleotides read TGTGCCAGTCGGACAGGGGGTCTCGTCCAAGAGACCCAGTACTTC.

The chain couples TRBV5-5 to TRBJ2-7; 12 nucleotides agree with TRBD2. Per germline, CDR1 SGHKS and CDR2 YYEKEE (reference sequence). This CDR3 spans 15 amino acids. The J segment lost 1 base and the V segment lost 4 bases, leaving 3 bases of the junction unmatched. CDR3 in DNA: TGTGCCAGCAGCCCCGGACTAGCGGGATCCTACGAGCAGTACTTC. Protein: CASSPGLAGSYEQYF.

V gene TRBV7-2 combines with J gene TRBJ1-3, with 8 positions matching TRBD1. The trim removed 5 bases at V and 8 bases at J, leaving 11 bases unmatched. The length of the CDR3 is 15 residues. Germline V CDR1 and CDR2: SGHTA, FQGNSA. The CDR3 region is CASSLSGTGGDTIYF. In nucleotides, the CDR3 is TGTGCCAGCAGCCTCTCCGGGACAGGAGGTGACACCATATATTTT.

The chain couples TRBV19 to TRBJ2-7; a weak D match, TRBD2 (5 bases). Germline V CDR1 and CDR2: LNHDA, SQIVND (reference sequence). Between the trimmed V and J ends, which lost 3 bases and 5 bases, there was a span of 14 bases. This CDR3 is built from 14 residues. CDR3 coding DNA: TGTGCCAGTAGTATGGGCCTGGGAGAGGACGAGCAGTACTTC. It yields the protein CASSMGLGEDEQYF. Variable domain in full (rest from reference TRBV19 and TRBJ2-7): DGGITQSPKYLFRKEGQNVTLSCEQNLNHDAMYWYRQDPGQGLRLIYYSQIVNDFQKGDIAEGYSVSREKKESFPLTVTSAQKNPTAFYLCASSMGLGEDEQYFGPGTRLTVT.

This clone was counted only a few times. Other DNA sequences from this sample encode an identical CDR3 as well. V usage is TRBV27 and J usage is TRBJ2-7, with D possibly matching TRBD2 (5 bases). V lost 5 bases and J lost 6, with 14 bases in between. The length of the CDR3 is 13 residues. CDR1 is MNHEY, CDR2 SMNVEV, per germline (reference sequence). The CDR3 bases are TGTGCCAGCAGTCCTACCGTTGCGGGCGAGCAGTACTTC. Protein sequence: CASSPTVAGEQYF.

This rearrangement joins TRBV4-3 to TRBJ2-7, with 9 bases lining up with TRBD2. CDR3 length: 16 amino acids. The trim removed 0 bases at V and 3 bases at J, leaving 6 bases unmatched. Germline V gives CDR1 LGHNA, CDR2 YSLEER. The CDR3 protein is CASSQEAAGGDYEQYF. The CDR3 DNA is TGCGCCAGCAGCCAAGAAGCGGCGGGGGGGGACTACGAGCAGTACTTC.

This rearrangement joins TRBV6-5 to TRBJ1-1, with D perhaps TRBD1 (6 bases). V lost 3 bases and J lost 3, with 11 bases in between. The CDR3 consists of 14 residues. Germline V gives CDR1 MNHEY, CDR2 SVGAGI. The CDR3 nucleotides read TGTGCCAGCAGTTATACCGGACAGTACACTGAAGCTTTCTTT. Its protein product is CASSYTGQYTEAFF.